A selection of T cell receptor beta chains follows, all from one sample in a study of PD-L1 blockade in urothelial cancer. The protocol was immunoSEQ multiplex PCR, while the TCRdb copy is restricted to in-frame clones and leaves out a portion. The table records approximately 80,000 clones, 82% of them present only once. Sequenced material: PBMCs, taken around atezolizumab (anti-PD-L1) treatment. These receptors were obtained from a man in his 70s with urothelial cancer. Both conserved end residues are part of each CDR3. D genes are given only for firm matches. Clone size, where shown, is once, few, many, or a class for clones that have expanded.

d_call j_call v_call clone_size cdr3_aa cdr3_nt
TRBD1 TRBJ2-1 TRBV19 - CASSRGQDSSYNEQFF TGTGCCAGTAGTAGAGGACAGGACAGCTCCTACAATGAGCAGTTCTTC
- TRBJ1-1 TRBV10-2 - CASSDPLKPNTEAFF TGCGCCAGCAGTGACCCCCTGAAGCCCAACACTGAAGCTTTCTTT
- TRBJ1-4 TRBV2 - CASSFGGQNEKLFF TGTGCCAGCAGCTTCGGGGGGCAAAATGAAAAACTGTTTTTT
- TRBJ1-4 TRBV5-1 - CASRANDNEKLFF TGCGCCAGCAGGGCCAACGATAATGAAAAACTGTTTTTT
- TRBJ1-3 TRBV6-1 - CASSRIWGPGNTIYF TGTGCCAGCAGCCGAATATGGGGGCCTGGAAACACCATATATTTT
- TRBJ2-5 TRBV28 - CASRQGAQETQYF TGTGCCAGCAGACAAGGGGCCCAAGAGACCCAGTACTTC
TRBD1 TRBJ2-2 TRBV9 - CASSEGGQGSGELFF TGTGCCAGCAGCGAGGGGGGACAGGGGTCCGGGGAGCTGTTTTTT
- TRBJ1-1 TRBV5-1 - CASSLGGMNTEAFF TGCGCCAGCAGCCTCGGGGGGATGAACACTGAAGCTTTCTTT
- TRBJ2-1 TRBV20-1 - CSAPEGFF TGCAGCGCACCAGAGGGTTTCTTC
TRBD1 TRBJ2-1 TRBV4-3 - CASSQGYRGVYNEQFF TGCGCCAGCAGCCAAGGTTACAGGGGAGTCTACAATGAGCAGTTCTTC
TRBD2 TRBJ2-3 TRBV6-1 - CASRVAGDPDTQYF TGTGCCAGCAGGGTAGCGGGAGACCCAGATACGCAGTATTTT
TRBD1 TRBJ2-3 TRBV10-2 - CAASGQGRDTQYF TGCGCCGCCAGCGGACAGGGCAGGGATACGCAGTATTTT
TRBD2 TRBJ2-7 TRBV7-9 once CASSFSGSGTAQEQYF TGTGCCAGCAGCTTCTCTGGTAGCGGGACGGCGCAAGAGCAGTACTTC
TRBD1 TRBJ2-7 TRBV6-5 - CASSYSTGGAYEQYF TGTGCCAGCAGTTACTCGACAGGGGGGGCCTACGAGCAGTACTTC
- TRBJ1-5 TRBV10-3 - CAISDRGSNQPQHF TGTGCCATCAGTGATAGGGGGAGCAATCAGCCCCAGCATTTT
TRBD1 TRBJ1-1 TRBV11-3 - CASSLDLTQGKAFF TGTGCCAGCAGCTTAGATTTAACACAGGGGAAAGCTTTCTTT
TRBD2 TRBJ2-3 TRBV11-3 - CASSSRDYPSTDTQYF TGTGCCAGCAGCTCACGGGACTACCCTAGCACAGATACGCAGTATTTT
- TRBJ1-2 TRBV21-1 - CASSRTGGRCYGYTF TGTGCCAGCAGCAGGACAGGGGGAAGGTGCTATGGCTACACCTTC
TRBD2 TRBJ2-1 TRBV5-1 few CASSLITSGRIFGEQFF TGCGCCAGCAGCTTGATAACTAGCGGGAGAATTTTTGGTGAGCAGTTCTTC
TRBD1 TRBJ1-6 TRBV9 - CASSGQGVLGFSPLHF TGTGCCAGCAGCGGACAGGGGGTTCTGGGTTTTTCACCCCTCCACTTT
TRBD1 TRBJ2-5 TRBV6-5 - CASSYSYRGPETQYF TGTGCCAGCAGTTACTCTTACAGGGGGCCGGAGACCCAGTACTTC
TRBD2 TRBJ2-7 TRBV29-1 - CSARTSGSYEQYF TGCAGCGCTAGGACTAGCGGGAGTTACGAGCAGTACTTC
TRBD1 TRBJ2-7 TRBV6-8 - CASSRRELGQGAPEQYF TGTGCCAGCAGTCGGCGAGAGCTAGGACAGGGGGCTCCCGAGCAGTACTTC
- TRBJ2-3 TRBV20-1 - CSAGRGSTQYF TGCAGTGCCGGAAGGGGGAGTACGCAGTATTTT
- TRBJ2-7 TRBV21-1 - CASSKKHYEQYF TGTGCCAGCAGCAAAAAGCATTACGAGCAGTACTTC
TRBD2 TRBJ2-1 TRBV11-1 - CASSWGTSGRDEQFF TGTGCCAGCAGCTGGGGGACTAGCGGGAGGGATGAGCAGTTCTTC
- TRBJ1-1 TRBV5-1 - CASSDEGGNTEAFF TGCGCCAGCAGCGACGAGGGAGGTAACACTGAAGCTTTCTTT
- TRBJ2-7 TRBV25-1 - CASSDAGLLYEQYF TGTGCCAGCAGTGATGCCGGGTTACTGTACGAGCAGTACTTC
- TRBJ1-1 TRBV28 - CASRMGGVTNTEAFF TGTGCCAGCAGAATGGGGGGGGTTACGAACACTGAAGCTTTCTTT
TRBD1 TRBJ1-1 TRBV2 few CASCGQGVSTEAFF TGTGCCAGCTGTGGACAGGGGGTATCCACTGAAGCTTTCTTT
TRBD2 TRBJ2-7 TRBV25-1 - CASSDSGTLSYEQYF TGTGCCAGCAGTGATAGCGGGACTTTATCCTACGAGCAGTACTTC
- TRBJ2-1 TRBV27 - CASSLYPHGRALYNEQFF TGTGCCAGCAGTTTATATCCCCATGGCAGGGCCTTATACAATGAGCAGTTCTTC
- TRBJ2-1 TRBV11-3 once CASSLDSSSYNEQFF TGTGCCAGCAGCTTAGATAGCAGCTCCTACAATGAGCAGTTCTTC
TRBD2 TRBJ2-1 TRBV19 - CASSPRTSGTMEQFF TGTGCCAGTAGTCCCCGGACTAGCGGGACAATGGAGCAGTTCTTC
- TRBJ2-1 TRBV21-1 once CASSKEKRGGDNEQFF TGTGCCAGCAGCAAAGAAAAGCGGGGGGGAGACAATGAGCAGTTCTTC
TRBD2 TRBJ2-1 TRBV7-3 - CASSPPDGTSGSNEQFF TGTGCCAGCAGCCCACCAGATGGGACTAGCGGGAGCAATGAGCAGTTCTTC
TRBD1 TRBJ1-2 TRBV11-2 - CASSPPGGGRYGYTF TGTGCCAGCAGCCCCCCGGGAGGGGGCCGGTATGGCTACACCTTC
TRBD2 TRBJ2-5 TRBV7-3 - CASSPTGGETQYF TGTGCCAGCAGCCCCACGGGGGGGGAGACCCAGTACTTC
- TRBJ1-4 TRBV4-2 - CASSQATSGEKLFF TGTGCCAGCAGCCAAGCCACTAGCGGTGAAAAACTGTTTTTT
TRBD1 TRBJ2-5 TRBV5-1 - CASSLGPTGGQETQYF TGCGCCAGCAGCTTGGGTCCGACAGGGGGTCAGGAGACCCAGTACTTC
TRBD1 TRBJ2-2 TRBV6-1 - CASRAGQGSPGELFF TGTGCCAGCAGGGCCGGACAGGGGAGCCCCGGGGAGCTGTTTTTT
TRBD1 TRBJ2-1 TRBV18 - CASSPATGDNEQFF TGTGCCAGCTCACCAGCGACAGGGGACAATGAGCAGTTCTTC
TRBD2 TRBJ2-3 TRBV7-8 many CASSLAEVAGLSTDTQYF TGTGCCAGCAGCTTAGCGGAGGTAGCGGGCCTGAGCACAGATACGCAGTATTTT
TRBD2 TRBJ2-7 TRBV5-4 - CASSLLAGGHSYEQYF TGTGCCAGCAGCTTACTAGCGGGGGGGCATTCCTACGAGCAGTACTTC
- TRBJ1-1 TRBV5-6 - CASSLATEAFF TGTGCCAGCAGCTTGGCAACTGAAGCTTTCTTT